The present T cell receptor (beta chain) was sequenced within a study of blood T cells in healthy people across ages. Overall study findings and caveats: A conclusive naive versus antigen-experienced comparison was prevented by the unsorted PBMCs. Roughly linearly, TCR beta diversity per million T cells fell as age increased.

At least 5 micrograms of total RNA were extracted per sample. V was clipped by 4 bases and J by 6 bases, with 16 bases between them. CDR3 length: 14 residues. CDR1 is LGHNA, CDR2 YNFKEQ, per germline. As to this clonotype: What it binds is unknown.

Next came a second PCR, run for about 6 to 12 cycles, which used a sample-barcoded 5' primer along with a J-beta primer mix. Each CDR3 protein gets one entry after TCRdb re-called the 5' RACE reads with MiXCR. The sample has about 1.8 million distinct CDR3 sequences, roughly 50% seen once. The clonotype was recovered from a woman aged 40 to 49 in good health. The source material was blood. The V gene is TRBV4-2, the J gene TRBJ2-7, with D perhaps TRBD1 (6 bases). The CDR3 loop reads CASSRPGQEGEQYF. DNA for the CDR3: TGTGCCAGCAGCCGCCCGGGACAAGAGGGCGAGCAGTACTTC.